The 5 T cell receptor beta chains presented below share a single source sample, sequenced in a study of cytomegalovirus exposure and HLA in healthy donors. The method was immunoSEQ multiplex PCR; TCRdb's version includes in-frame clones alone and lacks a portion of them. The sample contains 130,000 to 150,000 clones, roughly 87% of which appear only once. Sequenced material: PBMCs. These receptor sequences come from a woman under 30 in good health and CMV-seropositive.

V and J are TRBV5-1 and TRBJ1-2; 7 bases match TRBD1. Looked up from germline, CDR1 is SGHRS and CDR2 is YFSETQ. The CDR3 consists of 15 residues. Germline trimming cut 0 bases from V and 3 bases from J; bases unmatched to any gene: 5. CDR3 region: CASSLERGRDYGYTF. The DNA for the CDR3 is TGCGCCAGCAGCTTGGAAAGGGGGCGCGACTATGGCTACACCTTC. Full variable domain (rest looked up from reference TRBV5-1 and TRBJ1-2): KAGVTQTPRYLIKTRGQQVTLSCSPISGHRSVSWYQQTPGQGLQFLFEYFSETQRNKGNFPGRFSGRQFSNSRSEMNVSTLELGDSALYLCASSLERGRDYGYTFGSGTRLTVV.

The genes are TRBV5-8 and TRBJ1-6; D unresolved. There are 16 residues in the CDR3. Looked up from germline, CDR1 is SGHTS and CDR2 is YDEGEE. Deletions cut 0 bases from V and 0 bases from J, with 7 bases between. The CDR3 DNA reads TGTGCCAGCAGCTTGGATCGGGACTCCTATAATTCACCCCTCCACTTT. It specifies CASSLDRDSYNSPLHF.

The V call is TRBV5-6, the J call TRBJ2-6, with D maybe TRBD2 (6 bases). V gave up 2 bases and J gave up 0 bases, with 9 bases separating them. Germline CDR1 is SGHDT and CDR2 is YYEEEE. This CDR3 is built from 16 residues. CDR3 bases: TGTGCCAGCAGCTTCCGGGGGAGCTCTGGGGCCAACGTCCTGACTTTC. This sequence encodes CASSFRGSSGANVLTF.

CDR3: CASSQQGARGYTF. The CDR3 bases are TGTGCCAGCAGCCAGCAGGGGGCGCGTGGCTACACCTTC. The J gene is TRBJ1-2, the V gene TRBV14; TRBD1 agrees at 8 bases. This CDR3 is 13 amino acids long. Unmatched junction bases numbered 4, after V lost 3 bases and J lost 7 bases. Germline V lookup: CDR1 SGHDN, CDR2 FVKESK.

The CDR3 protein is CASSSRTSSNEKLFF. The CDR3 DNA sequence: TGTGCCAGCAGTTCGCGGACATCATCTAATGAAAAACTGTTTTTT. The genes are TRBV28 and TRBJ1-4; possible D gene TRBD1, 5 bases. Trimming shortened V by 4 bases and J by 3 bases, and 12 bases separated the two germline ends. The CDR3 length is 15 residues. Looked up from germline, CDR1 is MDHEN and CDR2 is SYDVKM.